The sequence of this TCR beta chain was determined in a study of immune evolution from preneoplasia to lung adenocarcinoma. CDR1 is WSHSY and CDR2 is SAAADI in the germline V gene. With 8 bases removed from V and 0 bases from J, the gap between germline ends came to 14 bases. The CDR3 is 15 residues long. Profiling relied on immunoSEQ multiplex PCR, and the TCRdb table lists in-frame clones only, not all of them. The sample contains 5,000 to 7,500 clones, under 85% of which appear only once. This sequence originates from a person aged 45 to 69 with lung adenocarcinoma. Material: FFPE minimally invasive lung adenocarcinoma tissue. The chain employs TRBV10-2 and TRBJ1-5; D not certain. CDR3 residues: CASGNTLYSNQPQHF. CDR3 sequence (DNA): TGCGCCAGCGGAAACACACTTTATAGCAATCAGCCCCAGCATTTT.